The sequence of this T cell receptor beta chain was determined in a study of blood T cell repertoires in COVID-19. In the study overall: Sites in the United States, Italy and Spain provided acute and convalescent COVID-19 samples.

The germline gives CDR1 SGHTA, CDR2 FQGNSA. V lost 6 bases, J lost 6 bases, and 12 bases stayed unmatched. CDR3 size: 15 residues. TCRdb's table, derived via immunoSEQ multiplex PCR, lists solely in-frame clones and lacks some. The sample has fewer than 300,000 clones; roughly 79% are singletons. The chain links TRBV7-2 to TRBJ2-7; 9 nucleotides match TRBD2. This clonotype was sampled from a woman aged 55-70 years with active or convalescent COVID-19. The sequenced sample consisted of peripheral blood. The CDR3 region is CASRFAGTSPSEQYF. CDR3 DNA sequence: TGTGCCAGCAGGTTTGCCGGGACTAGCCCCTCCGAGCAGTACTTC. Combining the CDR3 with reference TRBV7-2 and TRBJ2-7 gives the whole variable domain GAGVSQSPSNKVTEKGKDVELRCDPISGHTALYWYRQSLGQGLEFLIYFQGNSAPDKSGLPSDRFSAERTGGSVSTLTIQRTQQEDSAVYLCASRFAGTSPSEQYFGPGTRLTVT.